Below, 31 T cell receptor beta chains from the same sample are listed, as sequenced in a study of technical replicates of blood from a few donors. Clones were sequenced by immunoSEQ multiplex PCR, and TCRdb holds only the in-frame ones, with some missing. The sample yields tens of thousands of clones, 91% seen once. Input material: PBMCs. The receptors were sampled from a human donor in good health. Some clones in this sample may be carry-over from other donors' samples.

This sequence joins TRBV7-8 and TRBJ2-1, with D possibly TRBD2 on 6 matching bases. CDR3 length: 16 amino acids. CDR1 is SGHVS, CDR2 FQNEAQ, per germline. V lost 5 bases to trimming and J lost 3 bases, with 17 bases between them. The CDR3: CASSPRPGEVYNEQFF. The CDR3 region has the DNA TGTGCCAGCAGCCCGCGCCCGGGAGAGGTCTACAATGAGCAGTTCTTC.

This clone was observed once. The rearrangement joins TRBV7-9 to TRBJ1-2; TRBD1 might be the D (6 bases). The CDR3 is 14 amino acids. Germline V lookup: CDR1 SEHNR, CDR2 FQNEAQ (reference sequence). V was clipped by 4 bases and J by 8 bases, with 17 bases between them. CDR3 sequence: CASSSNRATGGYTF. The CDR3 bases are TGTGCCAGCAGCTCGAACCGCGCTACAGGGGGCTACACCTTC.

This clone was recorded only once. The chain carries TRBV30 and TRBJ1-2; D gene uncertain. In germline, CDR1 is GTSNPN, CDR2 SVGIG (reference sequence). This CDR3 comprises 12 residues. The germline V and J ends were trimmed by 0 bases and 3 bases, with 5 bases remaining between them. The CDR3 nucleotides are TGTGCCTGGAGTGTACTCGACTATGGCTACACCTTC. Residues: CAWSVLDYGYTF. The complete variable domain, with remaining parts taken from reference TRBV30 and TRBJ1-2, reads SQTIHQWPATLVQPVGSPLSLECTVEGTSNPNLYWYRQAAGRGLQLLFYSVGIGQISSEVPQNLSASRPQDRQFILSSKKLLLSDSGFYLCAWSVLDYGYTFGSGTRLTVV.

The V call is TRBV5-4, the J call TRBJ2-7, with D perhaps matching TRBD1 (6 bases). Germline V CDR1 and CDR2: SGHNT, YYREEE (reference sequence). With 4 bases removed from V and 5 bases from J, the gap between germline ends came to 19 bases. The CDR3 totals 15 residues. The CDR3 DNA sequence: TGTGCCAGCAGCGACCAGACAGGAGTGAGGAACGAGCAGTACTTC. Protein product: CASSDQTGVRNEQYF. Full variable domain (rest looked up from reference TRBV5-4 and TRBJ2-7): ETGVTQSPTHLIKTRGQQVTLRCSSQSGHNTVSWYQQALGQGPQFIFQYYREEENGRGNFPPRFSGLQFPNYSSELNVNALELDDSALYLCASSDQTGVRNEQYFGPGTRLTVT.

V is TRBV7-2 and J is TRBJ2-7; 7 bases line up with TRBD1. V dropped 1 base and J dropped 4; count of bases not matched to a gene: 4. Germline V gene lookup returns CDR1 SGHTA and CDR2 FQGNSA. This CDR3 contains 14 residues. DNA for the CDR3: TGTGCCAGCAGCTTAGACAGGGGTCCGTACGAGCAGTACTTC. Its protein product is CASSLDRGPYEQYF.

This chain uses TRBV2 with TRBJ2-7; 10 nucleotides agree with TRBD1. This CDR3 region has 15 residues. The J segment lost 2 bases and the V segment lost 4 bases, leaving 5 bases of the junction unmatched. Per germline, CDR1 SNHLY and CDR2 FYNNEI. DNA for the CDR3: TGTGCCAGCAGTGGCGACAGGGGGCTAGCCTACGAGCAGTACTTC. As protein: CASSGDRGLAYEQYF. Full variable domain (missing parts from reference TRBV2 and TRBJ2-7): EPEVTQTPSHQVTQMGQEVILRCVPISNHLYFYWYRQILGQKVEFLVSFYNNEISEKSEIFDDQFSVERPDGSNFTLKIRSTKLEDSAMYFCASSGDRGLAYEQYFGPGTRLTVT.

The chain uses TRBV19 and TRBJ2-7; the D gene is possibly TRBD1 (6 bases). CDR1 and CDR2 from the germline V gene are LNHDA and SQIVND (reference sequence). The CDR3 length is 15 residues. V dropped 5 bases and J dropped 6 bases, with 20 bases sitting between them. DNA of the CDR3: TGTGCCAGTAGTCTTACAGGGACCCCACCCTTCGAGCAGTACTTC. Amino acids: CASSLTGTPPFEQYF.

V is TRBV21-1 and J is TRBJ1-5; TRBD1 reflects the table's D call only, with no check against the DNA. TRBV21-1 is shown as a pseudogene. The CDR3 length is 14 residues. The CDR3 spells CASMTGAGNQPQHF. CDR3 DNA sequence: TGTGCCAGCATGACAGGGGCCGGCAATCAGCCCCAGCATTTT.

In this sample, this clone turned up once. The chain joins TRBV18 to TRBJ1-2; D might be TRBD1 (5 bases). Looked up from germline, CDR1 is KGHSH and CDR2 is LQKENI. V was trimmed by 6 bases and J by 0 bases, leaving 14 bases between them. This CDR3 contains 15 residues. CDR3 protein: CASSRDWESNYGYTF. The CDR3 nucleotides are TGTGCCAGCTCGAGGGACTGGGAATCTAACTATGGCTACACCTTC.

This clone was counted between two and nine times. The chain is built from TRBV7-6 and TRBJ1-1; D is undetermined. V lost 7 bases and J lost 0, with 9 bases in between. This CDR3 spans 13 amino acids. Germline V gene data show CDR1 as SGHVS and CDR2 as FNYEAQ. CDR3: CASTPGVNTEAFF. CDR3 in DNA: TGTGCCAGCACCCCAGGTGTGAACACTGAAGCTTTCTTT.

The chain employs TRBV7-3 and TRBJ2-3, with D perhaps matching TRBD1 (5 bases). Germline V gene lookup returns CDR1 SGHTA and CDR2 FQGTGA. Trimming stripped 6 bases from V and 0 bases from J, with 10 bases between. This CDR3 has 14 amino acids. CDR3 residues: CASRRQTSTDTQYF. The CDR3 DNA reads as TGTGCCAGCAGACGACAGACTAGCACAGATACGCAGTATTTT.

V and J are TRBV5-6 and TRBJ2-1, with 8 nucleotides matching TRBD2. After removal of 4 bases from V and 5 bases from J, the junction contained 14 bases not matched to a gene. The CDR3 sequence is 17 residues long. Germline V gives CDR1 SGHDT, CDR2 YYEEEE. CDR3 DNA: TGTGCCAGCAGCCCAGCTAATCGGGAGGGCCCCAACAATGAGCAGTTCTTC. This translates into CASSPANREGPNNEQFF.

The J gene is TRBJ1-1, the V gene TRBV2; unclear D gene. The germline V gene encodes CDR1 SNHLY and CDR2 FYNNEI. Trimming left V 0 bases short and J 7 bases short, with 6 bases between. The CDR3 sequence is 12 residues long. The CDR3 nucleotides read TGTGCCAGCAGTGAAGCCCAGATTGAAGCTTTCTTT. Residues: CASSEAQIEAFF.

V and J are TRBV5-1 and TRBJ1-1; 10 positions agree with TRBD1. Germline values: CDR1 SGHRS, CDR2 YFSETQ. CDR3 length: 14 residues. The V and J ends lost 4 bases and 4 bases, in that order; junction bases with no gene match: 4. In nucleotides, the CDR3 is TGCGCCAGCAGCGCGACAGGGGGCTCCACTGAAGCTTTCTTT. It yields the protein CASSATGGSTEAFF.

This chain links TRBV6-1 with TRBJ1-3, with D perhaps TRBD1 (5 bases). V lost 2 bases to trimming and J lost 0 bases, with 17 bases between them. Looked up from germline, CDR1 is MNHNS and CDR2 is SASEGT. The CDR3 runs 18 residues. CDR3 loop: CASSEWGQEIISGNTIYF. CDR3 bases: TGTGCCAGCAGTGAATGGGGCCAAGAAATTATCTCTGGAAACACCATATATTTT.

This chain links TRBV7-9 with TRBJ1-1; a possible D gene is TRBD1 (5 bases). V dropped 5 bases and J dropped 10 bases, with 14 bases sitting between them. The germline gives CDR1 SEHNR, CDR2 FQNEAQ (reference sequence). The CDR3 is made up of 12 amino acids. CDR3: CASSPGGFAAFF. In DNA form, the CDR3 reads TGTGCCAGCAGCCCTGGGGGGTTTGCAGCTTTCTTT.

This chain connects TRBV7-2 to TRBJ1-2; 8 nucleotides line up with TRBD1. Germline CDR1 and CDR2: SGHTA and FQGNSA. The CDR3 loop spans 18 amino acids. V trimming: 0 bases; J trimming: 3 bases; junction bases outside the gene matches: 12. CDR3 DNA sequence: TGTGCCAGCAGCTTAGCGGGGGGACAGGCCAGTGGGGACTATGGCTACACCTTC. As protein: CASSLAGGQASGDYGYTF. Using reference TRBV7-2 and TRBJ1-2 for the parts outside the CDR3, the full variable domain is GAGVSQSPSNKVTEKGKDVELRCDPISGHTALYWYRQSLGQGLEFLIYFQGNSAPDKSGLPSDRFSAERTGGSVSTLTIQRTQQEDSAVYLCASSLAGGQASGDYGYTFGSGTRLTVV.

This chain links TRBV7-3 with TRBJ1-1, with 7 bases lining up with TRBD1. The CDR3 covers 14 residues. V was pared by 5 bases and J by 4 bases, with 7 bases of the junction left unmatched. The V gene's germline CDR1 is SGHTA and CDR2 FQGTGA. The CDR3 coding sequence is TGTGCCAGCAGCCCACAACAGGGGAGCACTGAAGCTTTCTTT. Translation gives CASSPQQGSTEAFF.

DNA of the CDR3: TGTGCCAGCAGCTTAGCGGCGGGAGCCGGCTACGAGCAGTACTTC. Amino acid sequence: CASSLAAGAGYEQYF. The rearrangement links TRBV7-9 to TRBJ2-7, with 7 bases aligning to TRBD2. The CDR3 totals 15 residues. CDR1 and CDR2 from the germline V gene are SEHNR and FQNEAQ (reference sequence). The V segment lost 0 bases and the J segment 3 bases; nucleotides outside the gene matches: 5. Combining the CDR3 with reference TRBV7-9 and TRBJ2-7 gives the whole variable domain DTGVSQNPRHKITKRGQNVTFRCDPISEHNRLYWYRQTLGQGPEFLTYFQNEAQLEKSRLLSDRFSAERPKGSFSTLEIQRTEQGDSAMYLCASSLAAGAGYEQYFGPGTRLTVT.

The rearrangement joins TRBV7-9 to TRBJ2-7; a weak D match, TRBD2 (6 bases). The length of the CDR3 is 13 residues. The germline V and J ends were trimmed by 5 bases and 2 bases, with 10 bases remaining between them. In germline, CDR1 is SEHNR, CDR2 FQNEAQ (reference sequence). The CDR3 bases are TGTGCCAGCAGCCCGGGGGACCCCTACGAGCAGTACTTC. Translating gives CASSPGDPYEQYF.

The CDR3 reads CASGLVVATGELFF. The DNA for the CDR3 is TGTGCTAGTGGTTTGGTGGTAGCTACCGGGGAGCTGTTTTTT. The rearrangement uses TRBV12-5 and TRBJ2-2; unclear D gene. The CDR3 is 14 residues long. The germline gives CDR1 LGHNT, CDR2 FRNRAP. Trimming took 0 bases from V and 5 from J, leaving 7 bases between them.

The chain employs TRBV7-2 and TRBJ1-5, with D unresolved. The V and J ends lost 0 bases and 1 base respectively, with 7 bases between them. The germline CDR1 and CDR2 sequences are SGHTA and FQGNSA. This CDR3 comprises 15 residues. In nucleotides, the CDR3 is TGTGCCAGCAGCTTAGCCCTAGAGAGCAATCAGCCCCAGCATTTT. This codes for CASSLALESNQPQHF.

This chain connects TRBV4-1 to TRBJ1-5; D not certain. Per germline, CDR1 MGHRA and CDR2 YSYEKL. With 3 bases removed from V and 1 base from J, the gap between germline ends came to 10 bases. CDR3 size: 15 residues. In DNA, the CDR3 is TGCGCCAGCAGCCAGGCAGTGGAGAGCAATCAGCCCCAGCATTTT. Its translation: CASSQAVESNQPQHF.

The rearrangement uses TRBV7-2 and TRBJ2-1; 8 bases fit TRBD2. The junction had 8 bases not matched to a gene; V was cut back by 6 bases and J by 4 bases. Germline V lookup: CDR1 SGHTA, CDR2 FQGNSA. This CDR3 contains 15 residues. The CDR3: CASRISGGQYNEQFF. Here the CDR3 DNA reads TGTGCCAGCAGGATATCGGGAGGGCAATACAATGAGCAGTTCTTC.

The genes are TRBV7-9 and TRBJ1-1; 11 positions match TRBD1. CDR1 SEHNR and CDR2 FQNEAQ come from the germline V gene (reference sequence). The CDR3 consists of 16 residues. The J segment lost 0 bases and the V segment lost 5 bases, leaving 5 bases of the junction unmatched. The CDR3 sequence is CASSPRTGGLNTEAFF. CDR3 sequence (DNA): TGTGCCAGCAGCCCAAGGACAGGGGGCCTGAACACTGAAGCTTTCTTT.

This clone showed up just once. The rearrangement joins TRBV15 to TRBJ1-1; a possible D gene is TRBD1 (5 bases). The V and J ends lost 3 bases and 1 base respectively, with 9 bases between them. The length of the CDR3 is 14 residues. Germline V gene sequence: CDR1 LNHNV, CDR2 YYDKDF (reference sequence). The CDR3 loop is CATSRLGENTEAFF. CDR3 coding DNA: TGTGCCACCAGCAGGTTAGGGGAGAACACTGAAGCTTTCTTT.

The chain is built from TRBV9 and TRBJ2-3, with D tentatively TRBD2 (6 bases). The CDR3 runs to 14 residues. With 5 bases removed from V and 0 bases from J, the gap between germline ends came to 10 bases. Per germline, CDR1 SGDLS and CDR2 YYNGEE. The chain's CDR3 is CASSGSGSTDTQYF. The CDR3 DNA reads as TGTGCCAGCAGTGGTAGCGGCAGCACAGATACGCAGTATTTT.

The chain joins TRBV11-1 to TRBJ2-2; D not resolved. Germline values: CDR1 SGHAT, CDR2 FQDESV (reference sequence). The CDR3 has 18 residues. Trimming pared 0 bases from V and 1 base from J, leaving 15 bases between. CDR3 bases: TGTGCCAGCAGCTTAGCGTCGAGCCCGCTCGGGAACACCGGGGAGCTGTTTTTT. Its protein product is CASSLASSPLGNTGELFF.

This clone has a single count. The chain carries TRBV6-5 and TRBJ1-2; the D gene is possibly TRBD1 (5 bases). Germline CDR1 reads MNHEY; CDR2 reads SVGAGI. CDR3 length: 15 amino acids. V gave up 0 bases and J gave up 3 bases, with 11 bases separating them. The DNA of the CDR3 is TGTGCCAGCAGTTACTCCTTAGACAGAGACTATGGCTACACCTTC. It specifies CASSYSLDRDYGYTF.

This rearrangement joins TRBV2 to TRBJ1-2; no reliable D call. The germline V gene has CDR1 SNHLY and CDR2 FYNNEI. The length of the CDR3 is 12 residues. V was clipped by 11 bases and J by 4 bases, with 14 bases between them. CDR3 DNA: TGTGCCGCAACGAGGGCTACCTATGGCTACACCTTC. Its protein product is CAATRATYGYTF.

The chain recombines TRBV4-3 with TRBJ1-2; TRBD1 matches at 11 bases. Germline V gene sequence: CDR1 LGHNA, CDR2 YSLEER. After removal of 2 bases from V and 8 bases from J, the junction contained 10 bases not matched to a gene. The CDR3 totals 16 residues. This chain's CDR3 is CASSQISGQGARGYTF. The CDR3 DNA reads TGCGCCAGCAGCCAAATTTCCGGACAGGGGGCAAGGGGCTACACCTTC.